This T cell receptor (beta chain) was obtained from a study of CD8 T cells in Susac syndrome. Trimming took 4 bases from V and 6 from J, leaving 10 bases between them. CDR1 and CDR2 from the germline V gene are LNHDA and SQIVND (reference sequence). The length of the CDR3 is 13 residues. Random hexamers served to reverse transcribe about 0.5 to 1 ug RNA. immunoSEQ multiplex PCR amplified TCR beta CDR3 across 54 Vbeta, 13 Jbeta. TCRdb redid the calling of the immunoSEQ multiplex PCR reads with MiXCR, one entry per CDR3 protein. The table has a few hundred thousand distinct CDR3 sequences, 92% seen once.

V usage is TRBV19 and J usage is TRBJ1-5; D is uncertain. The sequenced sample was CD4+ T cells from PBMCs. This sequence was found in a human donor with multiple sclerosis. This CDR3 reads CASSRVSGQPQHF. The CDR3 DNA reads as TGTGCCAGTAGTAGGGTAAGCGGTCAGCCCCAGCATTTT.